This T cell receptor beta chain was recovered during a study of blood T cell repertoires in COVID-19. Using immunoSEQ multiplex PCR, the repertoire was profiled, and TCRdb retains in-frame clones only, with some absent. The table includes 200,000 or so clones, around four fifths detected once. The V and J ends lost 0 bases and 3 bases respectively, with 15 bases between them. This CDR3 contains 16 residues. CDR1 and CDR2 (germline): SGHRS, YFSETQ. This sequence was found in a woman aged 25 to 39 with acute or convalescent COVID-19. Sequencing was carried out using peripheral blood. The chain couples TRBV5-1 to TRBJ1-2; D gene uncertain. CDR3 bases: TGCGCCAGCAGCTTGGACAGCCCCAGGACTGACTATGGCTACACCTTC. Amino acid sequence: CASSLDSPRTDYGYTF.